This TCR beta chain is from a study of blood T cell repertoires in COVID-19. Study overall: Samples representing acute and convalescent COVID-19 were sourced from the United States, Italy and Spain. From T cells, B-cell-depleted T cells, or PBMCs came the material, which was cDNA or gDNA.

This clone appeared a single time. The CDR3 runs to 15 residues. CDR1 and CDR2 (germline): SNHLY, FYNNEI. The trim removed 3 bases at V and 4 bases at J, leaving 3 bases unmatched. Assay used: immunoSEQ multiplex PCR; TCRdb lists only in-frame clones, some missing. The sample includes 200,000 to 250,000 clones, approximately 90% of them seen just once. Sequences were obtained from peripheral blood. The TCR originated in a man aged 60 to 69 with COVID-19, enrolled during active disease. The chain uses TRBV2 and TRBJ2-5, with 12 bases fitting TRBD2. The CDR3 DNA reads TGTGCCAGCAGTGAGGGACTAGCGGGCGGAGAGACCCAGTACTTC. Its translation: CASSEGLAGGETQYF.